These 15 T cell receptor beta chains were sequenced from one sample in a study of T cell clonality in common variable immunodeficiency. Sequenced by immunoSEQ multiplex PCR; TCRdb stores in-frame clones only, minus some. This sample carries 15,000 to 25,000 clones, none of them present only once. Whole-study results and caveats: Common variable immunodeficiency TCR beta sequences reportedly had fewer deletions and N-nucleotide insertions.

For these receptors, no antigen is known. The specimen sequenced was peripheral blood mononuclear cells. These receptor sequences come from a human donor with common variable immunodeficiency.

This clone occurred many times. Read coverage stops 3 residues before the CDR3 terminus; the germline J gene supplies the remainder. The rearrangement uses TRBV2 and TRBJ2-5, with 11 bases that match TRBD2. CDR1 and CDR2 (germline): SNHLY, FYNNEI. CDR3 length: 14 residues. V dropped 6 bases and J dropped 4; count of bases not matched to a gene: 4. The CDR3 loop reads CASRITSGGETQYF. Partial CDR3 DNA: TGTGCCAGCAGGATAACTAGCGGGGGAGAGACC.

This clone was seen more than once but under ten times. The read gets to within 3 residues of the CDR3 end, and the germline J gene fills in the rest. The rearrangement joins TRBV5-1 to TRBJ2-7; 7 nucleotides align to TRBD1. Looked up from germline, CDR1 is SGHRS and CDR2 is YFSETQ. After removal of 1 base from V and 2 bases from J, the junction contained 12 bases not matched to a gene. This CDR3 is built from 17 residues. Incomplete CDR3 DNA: TGCGCCAGCAGCTTGTTCTCCTCATCAGGGGGTGCCTACGAG. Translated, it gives CASSLFSSSGGAYE. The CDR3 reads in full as CASSLFSSSGGAYEQYF.

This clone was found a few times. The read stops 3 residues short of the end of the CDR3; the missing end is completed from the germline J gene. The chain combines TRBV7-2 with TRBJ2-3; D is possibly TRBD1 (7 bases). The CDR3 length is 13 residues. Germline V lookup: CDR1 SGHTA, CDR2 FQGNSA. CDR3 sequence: CASSFTGEDSQYF. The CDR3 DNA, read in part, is TGTGCCAGCAGCTTTACAGGGGAGGATTCG.

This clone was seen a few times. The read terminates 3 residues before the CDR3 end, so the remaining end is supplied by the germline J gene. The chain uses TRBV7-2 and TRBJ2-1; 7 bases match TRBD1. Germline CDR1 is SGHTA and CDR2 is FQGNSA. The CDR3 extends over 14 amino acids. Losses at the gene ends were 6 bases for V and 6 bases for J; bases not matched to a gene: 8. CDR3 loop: CASSMERGPNEQFF. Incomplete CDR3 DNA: TGTGCCAGCAGTATGGAGAGGGGGCCCAATGAG.

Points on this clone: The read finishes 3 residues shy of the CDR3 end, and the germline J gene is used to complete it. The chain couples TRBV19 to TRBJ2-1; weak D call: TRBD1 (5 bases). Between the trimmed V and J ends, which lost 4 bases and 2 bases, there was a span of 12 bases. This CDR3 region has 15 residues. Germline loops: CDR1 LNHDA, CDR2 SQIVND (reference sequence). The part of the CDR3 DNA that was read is TGTGCCAGTAGTAGGGGCCCTTGGACCTACAATGAG. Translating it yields CASSRGPWTYNE. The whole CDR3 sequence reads CASSRGPWTYNEQFF.

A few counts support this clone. The CDR3 here is CASSIGGYAFYEQYF. The CDR3 DNA, read in part, is TGTGCCAGTAGTATAGGAGGGTATGCCTTCTACGAG. This chain links TRBV19 with TRBJ2-7, with a tentative D call TRBD2 (5 bases). The CDR3 end is not reached by the read, which stops 3 residues before it; the germline J gene fills it in. Germline V CDR1 and CDR2: LNHDA, SQIVND (reference sequence). Trimming stripped 1 base from V and 3 bases from J, with 13 bases between. CDR3 size: 15 residues.

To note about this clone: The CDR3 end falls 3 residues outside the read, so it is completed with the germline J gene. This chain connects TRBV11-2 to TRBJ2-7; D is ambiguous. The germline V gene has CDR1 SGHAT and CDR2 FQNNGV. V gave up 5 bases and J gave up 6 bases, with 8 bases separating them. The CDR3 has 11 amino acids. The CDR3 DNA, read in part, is TGTGCCAGCAGCCCCGGTCTCGAG. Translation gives CASSPGLE. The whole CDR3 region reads CASSPGLEQYF.

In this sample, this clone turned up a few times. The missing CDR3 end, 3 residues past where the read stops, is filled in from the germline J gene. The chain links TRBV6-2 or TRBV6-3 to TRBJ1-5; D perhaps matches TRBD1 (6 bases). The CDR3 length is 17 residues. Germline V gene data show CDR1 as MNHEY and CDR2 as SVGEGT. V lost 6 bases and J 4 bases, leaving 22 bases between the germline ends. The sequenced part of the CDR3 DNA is TGTGCCAGCAGCCCCGACAGGATGATAACCCGTAATCAGCCC. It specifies CASSPDRMITRNQP. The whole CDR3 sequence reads CASSPDRMITRNQPQHF.

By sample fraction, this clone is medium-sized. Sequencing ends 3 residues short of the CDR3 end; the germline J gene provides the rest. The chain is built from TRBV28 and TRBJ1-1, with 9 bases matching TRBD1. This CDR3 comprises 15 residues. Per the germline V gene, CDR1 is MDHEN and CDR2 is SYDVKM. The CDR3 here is CASSLDGTGSGKAFF. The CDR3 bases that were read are TGTGCCAGCAGTTTAGACGGGACAGGGAGCGGGAAG.

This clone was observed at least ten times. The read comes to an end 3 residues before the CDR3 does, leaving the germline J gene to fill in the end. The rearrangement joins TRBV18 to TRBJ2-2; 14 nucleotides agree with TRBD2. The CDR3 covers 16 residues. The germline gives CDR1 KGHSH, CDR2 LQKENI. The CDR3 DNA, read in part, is TGTGCCAGCTCACCACTCGGGACTAGCGGGAGTGGAAAG. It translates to CASSPLGTSGSGK. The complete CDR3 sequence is CASSPLGTSGSGKLFF. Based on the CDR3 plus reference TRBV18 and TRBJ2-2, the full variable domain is NAGVMQNPRHLVRRRGQEARLRCSPMKGHSHVYWYRQLPEEGLKFMVYLQKENIIDESGMPKERFSAEFPKEGPSILRIQQVVRGDSAAYFCASSPLGTSGSGKLFFGEGSRLTVL.

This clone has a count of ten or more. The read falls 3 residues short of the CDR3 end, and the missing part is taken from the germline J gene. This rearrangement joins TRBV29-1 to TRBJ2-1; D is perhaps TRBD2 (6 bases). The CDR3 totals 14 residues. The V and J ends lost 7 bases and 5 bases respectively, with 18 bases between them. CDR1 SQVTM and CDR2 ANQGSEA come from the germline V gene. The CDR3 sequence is CSDRRRGFDNEQFF. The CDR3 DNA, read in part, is TGCAGCGACCGGAGGAGGGGCTTCGACAATGAG.

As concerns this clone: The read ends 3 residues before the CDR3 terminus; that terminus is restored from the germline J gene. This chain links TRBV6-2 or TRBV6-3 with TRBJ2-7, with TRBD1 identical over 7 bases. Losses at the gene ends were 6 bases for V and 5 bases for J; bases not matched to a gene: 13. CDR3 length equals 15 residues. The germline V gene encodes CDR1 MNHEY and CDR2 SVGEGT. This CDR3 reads CASRQPPLTGNEQYF. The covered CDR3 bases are TGTGCCAGCAGACAGCCTCCCCTGACAGGGAACGAG.

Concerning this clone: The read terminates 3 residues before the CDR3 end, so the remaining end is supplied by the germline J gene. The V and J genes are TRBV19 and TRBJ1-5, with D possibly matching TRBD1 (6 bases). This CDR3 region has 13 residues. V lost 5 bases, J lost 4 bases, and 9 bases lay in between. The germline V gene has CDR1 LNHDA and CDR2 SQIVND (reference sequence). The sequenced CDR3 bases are TGTGCCAGTAGTTACCAGGGGAATCAGCCC. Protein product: CASSYQGNQP. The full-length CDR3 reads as CASSYQGNQPQHF.

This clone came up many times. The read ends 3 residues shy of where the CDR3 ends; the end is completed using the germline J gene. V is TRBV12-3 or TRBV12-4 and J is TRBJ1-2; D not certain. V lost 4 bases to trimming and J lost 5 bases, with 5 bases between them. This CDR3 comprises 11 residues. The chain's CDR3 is CASSSLYGYTF. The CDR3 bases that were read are TGTGCCAGCAGTTCCTTATATGGC.

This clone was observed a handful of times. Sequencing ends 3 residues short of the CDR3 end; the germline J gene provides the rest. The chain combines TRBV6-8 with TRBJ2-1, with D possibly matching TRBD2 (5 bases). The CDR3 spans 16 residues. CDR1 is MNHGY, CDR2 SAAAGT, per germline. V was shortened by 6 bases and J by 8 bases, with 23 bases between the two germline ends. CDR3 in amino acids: CASSPISARTFDEQFF. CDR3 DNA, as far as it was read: TGTGCCAGCAGCCCAATTAGCGCCCGTACATTCGATGAG.